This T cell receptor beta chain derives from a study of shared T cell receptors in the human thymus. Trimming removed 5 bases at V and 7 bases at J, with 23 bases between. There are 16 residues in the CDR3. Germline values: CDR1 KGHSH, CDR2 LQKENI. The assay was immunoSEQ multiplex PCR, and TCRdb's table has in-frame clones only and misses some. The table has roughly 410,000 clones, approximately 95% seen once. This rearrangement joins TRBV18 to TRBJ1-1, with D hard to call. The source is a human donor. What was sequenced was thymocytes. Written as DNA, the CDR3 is TGTGCCAGCTCAGACACCAAGAAAGGGTGGGTCAGTGAAGCTTTCTTT. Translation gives CASSDTKKGWVSEAFF.